These 20 T cell receptor beta chains were all obtained from the same sample, sequenced in a study of T cells after yellow fever vaccination. TCRdb processed the 5' RACE reads anew with MiXCR; each CDR3 protein has one entry. The sample lists about 350,000 distinct CDR3 sequences, 8% to 9.5% occurring once. Material: PBMCs, obtained about 49 days after the first yellow fever vaccination. These TCRs come from a young man who received the YFV17D yellow fever vaccine.

This clonotype came up a few times. The rearrangement joins TRBV11-1 to TRBJ1-5; possible D gene TRBD1, 6 bases. Germline V gives CDR1 SGHAT, CDR2 FQDESV (reference sequence). Between the trimmed V and J ends, which lost 5 bases and 1 base, there was a span of 21 bases. The CDR3 covers 18 residues. CDR3 bases: TGTGCCAGCAGCCGAGAACCGACAGGAGGGCGAAGCAATCAGCCCCAGCATTTT. It is translated as CASSREPTGGRSNQPQHF.

This clonotype was seen more than once but under ten times. The chain carries TRBV7-2 and TRBJ2-4; 7 nucleotides agree with TRBD1. The junction had 4 bases not matched to a gene; V was cut back by 5 bases and J by 6 bases. This CDR3 region has 13 residues. CDR1 is SGHTA and CDR2 is FQGNSA in the germline V gene. Here the CDR3 DNA reads TGTGCCAGCAGCCCGGGACAGTCAAACATTCAGTACTTC. This codes for CASSPGQSNIQYF.

The sample holds many counts of this clonotype. This chain links TRBV7-3 with TRBJ2-6; D unresolved. With 2 bases removed from V and 2 bases from J, the gap between germline ends came to 13 bases. From germline, CDR1 is SGHTA and CDR2 FQGTGA. The CDR3 consists of 17 residues. Written as DNA, the CDR3 is TGTGCCAGCAGCTTATCTCCGTTGTTAACTGGGGCCAACGTCCTGACTTTC. Translating it yields CASSLSPLLTGANVLTF. The complete variable domain, with remaining parts taken from reference TRBV7-3 and TRBJ2-6, reads GAGVSQTPSNKVTEKGKYVELRCDPISGHTALYWYRQSLGQGPEFLIYFQGTGAADDSGLPNDRFFAVRPEGSVSTLKIQRTERGDSAVYLCASSLSPLLTGANVLTFGAGSRLTVL.

V is TRBV7-2 and J is TRBJ2-7; D could derive from TRBD1 or TRBD2 (5 bases each). CDR3 size: 15 residues. Trimming cost V 6 bases and J 4 bases, with 19 bases left between them. Germline V gives CDR1 SGHTA, CDR2 FQGNSA. The CDR3 protein is CASSFYGTGEYEQYF. The DNA for the CDR3 is TGTGCCAGCAGTTTTTACGGGACGGGCGAATACGAGCAGTACTTC.

This clonotype showed up just a few times. This chain links TRBV7-8 with TRBJ1-2, with D unresolved. Germline V CDR1 and CDR2: SGHVS, FQNEAQ. V was cut by 1 base and J by 0 bases, with 6 bases left in between. The CDR3 totals 14 residues. CDR3 amino acids: CASSLVETNYGYTF. In DNA form, the CDR3 reads TGTGCCAGCAGCTTAGTGGAAACTAACTATGGCTACACCTTC. Full variable domain (rest looked up from reference TRBV7-8 and TRBJ1-2): GAGVSQSPRYKVAKRGQDVALRCDPISGHVSLFWYQQALGQGPEFLTYFQNEAQLDKSGLPSDRFFAERPEGSVSTLKIQRTQQEDSAVYLCASSLVETNYGYTFGSGTRLTVV.

J is TRBJ1-1 and V is TRBV20-1; 9 bases match TRBD1. Losses at the gene ends were 1 base for V and 5 bases for J; bases not matched to a gene: 8. CDR1 and CDR2 (germline): DFQATT, SNEGSKA (reference sequence). The CDR3 totals 15 residues. The CDR3 DNA reads TGCAGTGCTAGAGGCGGACAGGGGCTGGGAACTGAAGCTTTCTTT. Translating it yields CSARGGQGLGTEAFF.

The sample holds many counts of this clonotype. The rearrangement links TRBV4-3 to TRBJ2-1, with TRBD2 matching over 10 bases. Germline CDR1 reads LGHNA; CDR2 reads YSLEER. CDR3 length: 15 residues. V lost 1 base to trimming and J lost 4 bases; unmatched junction nucleotides: 1. The CDR3 DNA sequence: TGCGCCAGCAGCCAAGTTAGCGGGGGGTACAATGAGCAGTTCTTC. This encodes CASSQVSGGYNEQFF.

This clonotype was seen a few times. The chain uses TRBV6-5 and TRBJ2-1; possibly TRBD2 for D (6 bases). V shed 4 bases and J shed 4 bases, with 14 bases lying between them. Germline CDR1 is MNHEY and CDR2 is SVGAGI. The CDR3 consists of 15 residues. The CDR3 here is CASSSLAGTYNEQFF. In DNA, the CDR3 is TGTGCCAGCAGTTCCCTGGCGGGGACTTACAATGAGCAGTTCTTC.

The rearrangement joins TRBV20-1 to TRBJ1-5; D is unresolved. The V gene lost 3 bases and the J gene lost 3 bases, with 9 bases spanning the gap. The CDR3 totals 13 residues. Germline V lookup: CDR1 DFQATT, CDR2 SNEGSKA (reference sequence). The CDR3 DNA reads TGCAGTGCTAGGGGCTCTGACAATCAGCCCCAGCATTTT. Its translation: CSARGSDNQPQHF.

This clonotype was observed many times. V is TRBV20-1 and J is TRBJ2-7, with D possibly being TRBD1 (6 bases). The CDR3 is 17 residues long. V was trimmed by 2 bases and J by 7 bases, leaving 27 bases between them. Germline CDR1 and CDR2: DFQATT and SNEGSKA (reference sequence). The chain's CDR3 is CSARTIGGRRRLGEQYF. The CDR3 coding sequence is TGCAGTGCTAGAACCATTGGGGGCAGGAGACGGCTAGGGGAGCAGTACTTC.

This clonotype was recorded once. The CDR3 DNA sequence: TGTGCCAGCAGCACGAGGTGGGGGGCGATCGGGGAGACCCAGTACTTC. This sequence encodes CASSTRWGAIGETQYF. V is TRBV7-2 and J is TRBJ2-5; the D call may be TRBD1 or TRBD2 (6 bases each). V dropped 5 bases and J dropped 5 bases, with 21 bases sitting between them. The germline gives CDR1 SGHTA, CDR2 FQGNSA. This CDR3 contains 16 residues.

The sample holds a few counts of this clonotype. The chain uses TRBV6-1 and TRBJ1-1, with a weak D call TRBD1 (5 bases). Germline CDR1 MNHNS, CDR2 SASEGT. The V and J ends lost 6 bases and 1 base respectively, with 15 bases between them. The length of the CDR3 is 15 residues. The DNA for the CDR3 is TGTGCCAGCAGCCCTAGGCCAGGGCAGAACACTGAAGCTTTCTTT. Its translation: CASSPRPGQNTEAFF.

There are a few counts of this clonotype. The chain joins TRBV10-1 to TRBJ1-5, with D perhaps matching TRBD1 (5 bases). The CDR3 consists of 11 residues. The germline CDR1 and CDR2 sequences are WNHNN and SYGVQD (reference sequence). The V end lost 11 bases, the J end lost 7 bases, and 12 bases lay between the germline ends. This CDR3 reads CAGQGEQPQHF. CDR3 DNA: TGCGCCGGGCAGGGAGAACAGCCCCAGCATTTT.

J is TRBJ2-5 and V is TRBV20-1, with TRBD2 matching 14 bases. Germline V gene lookup returns CDR1 DFQATT and CDR2 SNEGSKA (reference sequence). J gave up 4 bases and V 7 bases, and 11 bases lay outside the gene matches. There are 16 residues in the CDR3. The CDR3: CSGTGLAGAAIETQYF. CDR3 coding DNA: TGCAGTGGGACGGGACTAGCGGGGGCCGCCATAGAGACCCAGTACTTC.

This clonotype was counted a few times. The V gene is TRBV20-1, the J gene TRBJ2-4, with 10 nucleotides matching TRBD1. The V gene's germline CDR1 is DFQATT and CDR2 SNEGSKA (reference sequence). The CDR3 length is 17 residues. Trimming took 6 bases from V and 3 from J; bases not matched to a gene: 14. The CDR3 DNA follows: TGCAGTGCCTGGGGGACAGGGGTGGAATGGGGCAAAAACATTCAGTACTTC. Translated: CSAWGTGVEWGKNIQYF.

This chain connects TRBV12-3 or TRBV12-4 to TRBJ1-1; D gene ambiguous. V was pared by 1 base and J by 8 bases, with 11 bases between. CDR3 size: 13 residues. CDR3 residues: CASSLGLYSEAFF. Here the CDR3 DNA reads TGTGCCAGCAGTTTAGGCTTGTACAGCGAAGCTTTCTTT.

The chain combines TRBV5-4 with TRBJ2-1, with D uncertain. The length of the CDR3 is 13 residues. Trimming removed 4 bases from V and 4 bases from J, with 9 bases in between. The germline V gene encodes CDR1 SGHNT and CDR2 YYREEE (reference sequence). The CDR3 nucleotides are TGTGCCAGCAGCCCTACAGTATACAATGAGCAGTTCTTC. This translates into CASSPTVYNEQFF.

This clonotype was picked up a small number of times. The chain links TRBV29-1 to TRBJ1-4; D gene ambiguous. CDR3 length: 12 amino acids. Germline loops: CDR1 SQVTM, CDR2 ANQGSEA. V lost 0 bases and J lost 7, with 6 bases in between. DNA for the CDR3: TGCAGCGTTGAAGATTCTTTTGAAAAACTGTTTTTT. This translates into CSVEDSFEKLFF.

The rearrangement joins TRBV4-2 to TRBJ1-4; 9 nucleotides match TRBD1. The CDR3 covers 14 residues. The germline gives CDR1 LGHNA, CDR2 YNFKEQ. V gave up 4 bases and J gave up 7 bases; unmatched junction bases: 4. The CDR3 DNA sequence: TGTGCCAGCAGCCTGGGACAGGGAGCTGAAAAACTGTTTTTT. It codes for CASSLGQGAEKLFF.

This clonotype appeared many times. V gene TRBV12-3 or TRBV12-4 combines with J gene TRBJ2-3, with TRBD2 identical over 11 bases. This CDR3 is built from 17 residues. The V segment lost 9 bases and the J segment 4 bases; nucleotides outside the gene matches: 15. This CDR3 is CASWPLTIAGGPDTQYF. The CDR3 nucleotides read TGTGCCAGTTGGCCGTTAACGATAGCGGGGGGGCCAGATACGCAGTATTTT.